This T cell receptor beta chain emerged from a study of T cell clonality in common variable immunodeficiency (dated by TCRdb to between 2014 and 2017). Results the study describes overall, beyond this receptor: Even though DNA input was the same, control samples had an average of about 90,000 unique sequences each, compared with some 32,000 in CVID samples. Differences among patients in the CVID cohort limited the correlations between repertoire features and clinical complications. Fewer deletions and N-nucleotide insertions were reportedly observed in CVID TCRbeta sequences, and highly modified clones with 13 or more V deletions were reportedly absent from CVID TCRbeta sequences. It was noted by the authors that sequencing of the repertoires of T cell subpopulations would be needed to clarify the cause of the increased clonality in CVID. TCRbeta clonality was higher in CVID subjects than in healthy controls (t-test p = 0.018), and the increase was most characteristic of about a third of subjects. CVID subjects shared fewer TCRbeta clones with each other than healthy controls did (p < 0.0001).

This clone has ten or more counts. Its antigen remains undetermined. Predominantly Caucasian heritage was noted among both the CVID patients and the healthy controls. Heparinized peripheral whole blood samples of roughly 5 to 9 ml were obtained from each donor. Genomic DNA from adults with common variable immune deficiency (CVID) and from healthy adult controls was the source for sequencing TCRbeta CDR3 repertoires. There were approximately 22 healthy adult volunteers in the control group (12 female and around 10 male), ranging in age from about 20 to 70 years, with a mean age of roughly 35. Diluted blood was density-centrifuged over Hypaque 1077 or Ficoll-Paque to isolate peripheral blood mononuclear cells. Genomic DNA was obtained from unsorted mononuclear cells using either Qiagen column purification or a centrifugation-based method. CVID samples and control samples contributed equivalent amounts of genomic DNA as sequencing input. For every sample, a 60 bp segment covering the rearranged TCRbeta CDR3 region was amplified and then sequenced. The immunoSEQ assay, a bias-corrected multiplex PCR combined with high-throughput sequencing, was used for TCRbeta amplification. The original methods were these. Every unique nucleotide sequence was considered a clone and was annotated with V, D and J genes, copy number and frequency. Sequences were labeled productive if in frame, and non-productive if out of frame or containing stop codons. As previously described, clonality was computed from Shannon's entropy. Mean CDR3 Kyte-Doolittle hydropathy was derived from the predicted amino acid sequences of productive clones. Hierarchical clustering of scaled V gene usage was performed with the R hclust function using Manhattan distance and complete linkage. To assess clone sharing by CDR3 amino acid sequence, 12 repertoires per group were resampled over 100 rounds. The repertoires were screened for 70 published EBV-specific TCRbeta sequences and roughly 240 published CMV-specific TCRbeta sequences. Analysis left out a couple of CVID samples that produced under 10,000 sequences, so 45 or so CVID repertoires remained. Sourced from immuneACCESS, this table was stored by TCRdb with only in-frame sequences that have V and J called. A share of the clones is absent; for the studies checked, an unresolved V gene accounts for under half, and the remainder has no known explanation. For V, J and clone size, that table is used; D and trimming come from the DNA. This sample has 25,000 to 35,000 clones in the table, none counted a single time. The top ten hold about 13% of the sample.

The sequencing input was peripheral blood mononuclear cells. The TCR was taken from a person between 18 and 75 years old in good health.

The CDR3 protein: CSVEGHLYGYTF. The DNA read from the CDR3 is TGCAGCGTTGAAGGACATCTCTATGGC. In this chain, TRBV29-1 is recombined with TRBJ1-2; no confident D gene assignment can be made. The read is 3 residues too short to cover the CDR3 end, so that end is filled in from the germline J gene. At the junction V is shortened by 1 base and J by 4 bases, with 7 bases in between. CDR1 and CDR2 are read off the germline V gene as SQVTM and ANQGSEA. The CDR3 starts with the cysteine, ends with the phenylalanine, and has 12 residues. The DNA covers only part of the CDR3, 27 bases in frame from base 1.